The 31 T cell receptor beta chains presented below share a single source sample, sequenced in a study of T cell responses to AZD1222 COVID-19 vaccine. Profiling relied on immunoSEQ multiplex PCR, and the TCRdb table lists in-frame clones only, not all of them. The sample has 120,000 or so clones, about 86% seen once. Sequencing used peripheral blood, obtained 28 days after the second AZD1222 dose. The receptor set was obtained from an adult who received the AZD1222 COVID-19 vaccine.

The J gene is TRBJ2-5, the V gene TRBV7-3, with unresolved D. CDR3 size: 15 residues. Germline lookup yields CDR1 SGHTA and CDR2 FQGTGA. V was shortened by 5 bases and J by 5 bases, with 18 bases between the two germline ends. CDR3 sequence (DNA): TGTGCCAGCAGCCCAGCCCGATCTAGGGTGGAGACCCAGTACTTC. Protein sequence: CASSPARSRVETQYF.

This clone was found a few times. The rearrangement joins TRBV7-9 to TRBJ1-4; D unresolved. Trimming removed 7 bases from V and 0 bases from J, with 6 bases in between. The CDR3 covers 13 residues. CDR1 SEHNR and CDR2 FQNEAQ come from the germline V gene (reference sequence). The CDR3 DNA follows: TGTGCCAGCACAAGGGCAACTAATGAAAAACTGTTTTTT. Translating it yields CASTRATNEKLFF.

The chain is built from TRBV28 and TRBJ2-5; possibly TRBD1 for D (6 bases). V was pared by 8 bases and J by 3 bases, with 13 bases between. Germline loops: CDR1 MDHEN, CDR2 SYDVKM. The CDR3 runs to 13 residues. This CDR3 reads CASRTGSEETQYF. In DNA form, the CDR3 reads TGTGCCAGCCGTACAGGGTCGGAAGAGACCCAGTACTTC.

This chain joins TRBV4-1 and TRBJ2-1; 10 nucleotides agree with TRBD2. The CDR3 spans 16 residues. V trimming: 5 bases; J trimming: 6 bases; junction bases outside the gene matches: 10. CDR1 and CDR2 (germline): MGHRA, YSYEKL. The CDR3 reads CASSSSAGGPGNEQFF. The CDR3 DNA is TGCGCCAGCAGCTCTTCAGCGGGAGGGCCAGGCAATGAGCAGTTCTTC.

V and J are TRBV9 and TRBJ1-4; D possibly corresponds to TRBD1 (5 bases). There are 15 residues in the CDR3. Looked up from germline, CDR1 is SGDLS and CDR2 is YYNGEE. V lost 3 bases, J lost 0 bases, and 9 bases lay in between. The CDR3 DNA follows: TGTGCCAGCAGCGGCCGGGACCCAACTAATGAAAAACTGTTTTTT. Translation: CASSGRDPTNEKLFF.

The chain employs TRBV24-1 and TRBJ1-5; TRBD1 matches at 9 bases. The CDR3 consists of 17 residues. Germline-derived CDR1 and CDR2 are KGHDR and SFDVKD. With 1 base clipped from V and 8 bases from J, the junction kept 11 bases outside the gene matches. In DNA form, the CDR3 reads TGTGCCACCAGTGATTTTCGAGATGGACAGGGGAGTGAGCCCCAGCATTTT. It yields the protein CATSDFRDGQGSEPQHF.

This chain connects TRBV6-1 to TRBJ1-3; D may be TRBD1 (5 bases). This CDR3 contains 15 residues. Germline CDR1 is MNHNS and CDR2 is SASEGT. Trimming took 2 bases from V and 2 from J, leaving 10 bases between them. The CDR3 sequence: CASSEQGRAGNTIYF. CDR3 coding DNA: TGTGCCAGCAGTGAACAGGGCAGGGCTGGAAACACCATATATTTT.

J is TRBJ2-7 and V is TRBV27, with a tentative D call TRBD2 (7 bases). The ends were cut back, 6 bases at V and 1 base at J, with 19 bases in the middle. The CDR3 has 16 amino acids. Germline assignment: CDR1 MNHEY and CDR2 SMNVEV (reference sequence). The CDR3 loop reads CASSSPGASGSYEQYF. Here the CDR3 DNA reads TGTGCCAGCAGCTCCCCAGGGGCTAGCGGTTCCTACGAGCAGTACTTC.

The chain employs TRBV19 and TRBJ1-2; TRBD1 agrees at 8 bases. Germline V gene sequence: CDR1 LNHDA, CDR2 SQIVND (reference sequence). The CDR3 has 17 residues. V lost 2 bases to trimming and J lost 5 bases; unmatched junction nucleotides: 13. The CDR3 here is CASSISKGQVAPYGYTF. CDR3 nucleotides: TGTGCCAGTAGTATAAGTAAGGGACAGGTGGCCCCTTATGGCTACACCTTC.

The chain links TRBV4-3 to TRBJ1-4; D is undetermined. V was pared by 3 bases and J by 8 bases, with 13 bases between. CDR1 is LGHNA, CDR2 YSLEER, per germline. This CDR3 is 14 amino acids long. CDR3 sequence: CASSQLEVGEKLFF. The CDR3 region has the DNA TGCGCCAGCAGCCAGTTAGAGGTCGGGGAAAAACTGTTTTTT.

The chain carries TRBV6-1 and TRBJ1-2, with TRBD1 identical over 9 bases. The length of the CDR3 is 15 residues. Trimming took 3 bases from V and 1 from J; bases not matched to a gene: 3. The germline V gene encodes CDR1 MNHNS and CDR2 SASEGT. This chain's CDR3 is CASSDTGGYNYGYTF. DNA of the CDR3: TGTGCCAGCAGTGATACAGGGGGCTATAACTATGGCTACACCTTC.

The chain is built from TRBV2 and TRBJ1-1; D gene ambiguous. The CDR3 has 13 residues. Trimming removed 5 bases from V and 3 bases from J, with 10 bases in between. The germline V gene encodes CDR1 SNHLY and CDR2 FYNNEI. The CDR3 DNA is TGTGCCAGCAGTCCAAGAACCGACACTGAAGCTTTCTTT. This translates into CASSPRTDTEAFF.

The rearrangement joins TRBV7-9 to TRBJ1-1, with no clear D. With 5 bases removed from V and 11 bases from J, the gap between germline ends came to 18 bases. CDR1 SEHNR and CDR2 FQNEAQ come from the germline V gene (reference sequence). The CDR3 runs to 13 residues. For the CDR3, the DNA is TGTGCCAGCAGCCCCCTCCAGGCGTCGAATGCTTTCTTT. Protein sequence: CASSPLQASNAFF.

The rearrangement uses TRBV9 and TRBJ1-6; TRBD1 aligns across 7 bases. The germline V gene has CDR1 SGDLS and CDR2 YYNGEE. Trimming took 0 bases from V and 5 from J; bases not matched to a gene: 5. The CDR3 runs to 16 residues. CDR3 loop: CASSVEGAQNNSPLHF. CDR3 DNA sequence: TGTGCCAGCAGCGTAGAGGGGGCGCAGAATAATTCACCCCTCCACTTT.

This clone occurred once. CDR3 sequence (DNA): TGCGCCAGCAGCCTAGGACTAGCGGGGGGCTGGGAGACCCAGTACTTC. It yields the protein CASSLGLAGGWETQYF. The chain carries TRBV4-1 and TRBJ2-5; TRBD2 agrees at 14 bases. Trimming removed 4 bases from V and 5 bases from J; junction bases left unmatched: 6. CDR1 is MGHRA, CDR2 YSYEKL, per germline. The CDR3 totals 16 residues.

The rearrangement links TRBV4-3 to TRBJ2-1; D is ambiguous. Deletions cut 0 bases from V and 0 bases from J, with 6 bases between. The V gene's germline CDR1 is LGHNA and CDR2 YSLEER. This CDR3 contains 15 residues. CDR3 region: CASSQDRTSYNEQFF. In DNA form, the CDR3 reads TGCGCCAGCAGCCAAGACAGGACCTCCTACAATGAGCAGTTCTTC.

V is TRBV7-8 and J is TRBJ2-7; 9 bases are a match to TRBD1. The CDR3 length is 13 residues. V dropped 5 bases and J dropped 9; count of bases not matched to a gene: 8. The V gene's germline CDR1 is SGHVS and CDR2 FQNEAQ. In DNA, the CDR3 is TGTGCCAGCAGCCGACGAGGACAGGGGAGGCAGTACTTC. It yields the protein CASSRRGQGRQYF. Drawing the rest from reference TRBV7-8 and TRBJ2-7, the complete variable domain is GAGVSQSPRYKVAKRGQDVALRCDPISGHVSLFWYQQALGQGPEFLTYFQNEAQLDKSGLPSDRFFAERPEGSVSTLKIQRTQQEDSAVYLCASSRRGQGRQYFGPGTRLTVT.

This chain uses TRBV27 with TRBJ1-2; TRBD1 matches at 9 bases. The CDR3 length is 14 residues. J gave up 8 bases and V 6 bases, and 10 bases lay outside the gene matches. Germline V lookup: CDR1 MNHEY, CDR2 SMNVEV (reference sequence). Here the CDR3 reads CASRPTGGAGGYTF. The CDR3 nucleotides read TGTGCCAGCAGGCCCACAGGGGGCGCGGGAGGCTACACCTTC.

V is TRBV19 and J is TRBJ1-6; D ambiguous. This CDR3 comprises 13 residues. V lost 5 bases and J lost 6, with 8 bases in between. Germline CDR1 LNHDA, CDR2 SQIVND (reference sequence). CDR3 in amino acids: CASSAHSNSPLHF. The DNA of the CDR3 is TGTGCCAGTAGTGCTCACAGTAATTCACCCCTCCACTTT.

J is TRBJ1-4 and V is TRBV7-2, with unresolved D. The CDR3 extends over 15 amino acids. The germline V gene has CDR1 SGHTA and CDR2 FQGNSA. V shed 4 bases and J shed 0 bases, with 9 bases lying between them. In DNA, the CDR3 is TGTGCCAGCAGCTCAGACGGTGCAACTAATGAAAAACTGTTTTTT. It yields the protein CASSSDGATNEKLFF.

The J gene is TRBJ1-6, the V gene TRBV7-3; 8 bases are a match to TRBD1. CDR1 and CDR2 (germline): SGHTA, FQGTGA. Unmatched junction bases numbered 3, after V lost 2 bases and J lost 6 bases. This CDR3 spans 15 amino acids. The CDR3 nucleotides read TGTGCCAGCAGCTTAGGTGACAGGGGTAATTCACCCCTCCACTTT. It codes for CASSLGDRGNSPLHF.

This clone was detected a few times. As DNA, the CDR3 is TGTGCCAGCAGCCGACAGGGGACCACTGAAGCTTTCTTT. Translation: CASSRQGTTEAFF. The V gene is TRBV7-3, the J gene TRBJ1-1; 8 nucleotides match TRBD1. Germline V gene lookup returns CDR1 SGHTA and CDR2 FQGTGA. The CDR3 length is 13 residues. Trimming removed 5 bases from V and 4 bases from J; junction bases left unmatched: 3.

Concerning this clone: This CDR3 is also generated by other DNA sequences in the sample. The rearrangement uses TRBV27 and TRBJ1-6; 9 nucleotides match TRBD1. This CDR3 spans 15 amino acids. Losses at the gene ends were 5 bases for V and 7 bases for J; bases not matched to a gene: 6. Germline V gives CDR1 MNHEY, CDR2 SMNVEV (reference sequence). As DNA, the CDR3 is TGTGCCAGCAGTCTTTCCGGGACAGGGAATTCACCCCTCCACTTT. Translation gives CASSLSGTGNSPLHF.

DNA for the CDR3: TGTGCCAGCTCACCGACTAGCGGCGAAGATACGCAGTATTTT. The encoded protein is CASSPTSGEDTQYF. The chain combines TRBV18 with TRBJ2-3; 9 positions match TRBD2. The V gene's germline CDR1 is KGHSH and CDR2 LQKENI. The CDR3 totals 14 residues. Germline trimming cut 3 bases from V and 5 bases from J; bases unmatched to any gene: 3.

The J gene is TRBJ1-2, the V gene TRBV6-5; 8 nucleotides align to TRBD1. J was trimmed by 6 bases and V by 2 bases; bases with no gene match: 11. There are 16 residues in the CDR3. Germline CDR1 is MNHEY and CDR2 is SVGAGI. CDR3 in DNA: TGTGCCAGCAGTTACGGCGGACAGGGAGGGGCTAATGGCTACACCTTC. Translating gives CASSYGGQGGANGYTF.

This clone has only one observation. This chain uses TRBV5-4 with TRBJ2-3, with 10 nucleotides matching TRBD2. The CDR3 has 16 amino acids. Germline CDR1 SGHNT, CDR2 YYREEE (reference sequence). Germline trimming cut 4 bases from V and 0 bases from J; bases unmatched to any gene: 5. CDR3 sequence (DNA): TGTGCCAGCAGCCCGGGACTAGCGACTAGCACAGATACGCAGTATTTT. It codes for CASSPGLATSTDTQYF.

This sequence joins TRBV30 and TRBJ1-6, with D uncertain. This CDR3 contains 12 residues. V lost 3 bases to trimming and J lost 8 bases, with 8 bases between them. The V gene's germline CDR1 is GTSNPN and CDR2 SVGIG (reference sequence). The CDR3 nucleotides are TGTGCCTGGAGGACGACCCATTCACCCCTCCACTTT. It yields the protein CAWRTTHSPLHF.

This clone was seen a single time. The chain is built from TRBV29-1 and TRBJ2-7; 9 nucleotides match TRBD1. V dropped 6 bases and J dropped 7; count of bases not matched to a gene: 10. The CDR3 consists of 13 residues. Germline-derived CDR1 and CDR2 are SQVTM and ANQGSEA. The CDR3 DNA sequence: TGCAGCGTCCCAGGGGGACAGGGAGAAGAGCAGTACTTC. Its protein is CSVPGGQGEEQYF.

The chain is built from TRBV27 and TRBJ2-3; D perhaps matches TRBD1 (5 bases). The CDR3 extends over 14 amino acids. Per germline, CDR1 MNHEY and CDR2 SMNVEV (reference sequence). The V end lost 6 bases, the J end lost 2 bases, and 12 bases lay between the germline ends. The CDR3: CASRTGHLTDTQYF. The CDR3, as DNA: TGTGCCAGCAGAACAGGACACCTCACAGATACGCAGTATTTT.

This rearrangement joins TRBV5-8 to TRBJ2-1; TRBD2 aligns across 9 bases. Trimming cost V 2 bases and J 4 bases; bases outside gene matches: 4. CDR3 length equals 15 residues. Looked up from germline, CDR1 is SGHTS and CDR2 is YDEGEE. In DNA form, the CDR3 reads TGTGCCAGCAGCTTTGCGGGAGGGCGTTACAATGAGCAGTTCTTC. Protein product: CASSFAGGRYNEQFF. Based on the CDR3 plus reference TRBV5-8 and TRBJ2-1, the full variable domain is EAGVTQSPTHLIKTRGQQATLRCSPISGHTSVYWYQQALGLGLQFLLWYDEGEERNRGNFPPRFSGRQFPNYSSELNVNALELEDSALYLCASSFAGGRYNEQFFGPGTRLTVL.

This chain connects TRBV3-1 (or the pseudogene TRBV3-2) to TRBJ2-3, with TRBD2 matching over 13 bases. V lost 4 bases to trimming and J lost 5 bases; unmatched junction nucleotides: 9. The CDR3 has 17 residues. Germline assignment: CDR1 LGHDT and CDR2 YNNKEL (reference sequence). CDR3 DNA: TGTGCCAGCAGCCCAAAACTAGCGGGAGGGCTAAGAGATACGCAGTATTTT. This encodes CASSPKLAGGLRDTQYF.